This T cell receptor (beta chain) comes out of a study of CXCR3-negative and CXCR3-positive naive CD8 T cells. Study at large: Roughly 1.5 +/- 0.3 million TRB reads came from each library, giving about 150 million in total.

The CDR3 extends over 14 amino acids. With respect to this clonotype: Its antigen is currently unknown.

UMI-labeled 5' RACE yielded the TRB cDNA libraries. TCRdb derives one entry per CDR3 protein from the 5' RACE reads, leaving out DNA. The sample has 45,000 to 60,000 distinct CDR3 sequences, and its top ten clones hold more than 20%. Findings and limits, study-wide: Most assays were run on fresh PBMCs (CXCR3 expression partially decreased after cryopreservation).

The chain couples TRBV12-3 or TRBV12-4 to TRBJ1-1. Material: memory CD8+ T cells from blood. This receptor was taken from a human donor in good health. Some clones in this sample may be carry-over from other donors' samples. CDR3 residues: CASSPARLSTEAFF.